A selection of T cell receptor beta chains follows, all from one sample in a study of blood T cell repertoires in COVID-19. TCRdb's table, derived via immunoSEQ multiplex PCR, lists solely in-frame clones and lacks some. Among 270,000 or so clones listed, approximately 90% were seen once. The sequenced material came from peripheral blood. Receptors originate from a woman aged 30 to 39 with active or convalescent COVID-19. CDR3s leave out the opening cysteine and the closing phenylalanine or tryptophan.

CDR3 protein	CDR3 length	V gene	J gene
ASSLQSVDRSYTQY	14	TRBV13	TRBJ2-3
ASSSTGTNNSPLH	13	TRBV28	TRBJ1-6
ASSWGRGGRQETQY	14	TRBV5-4	TRBJ2-5
ASSKQGEQEAF	11	TRBV19	TRBJ1-1
ASSDRQGLDTEAF	13	TRBV6-2/TRBV6-3	TRBJ1-1
ASSLDRGGTSGNTGELF	17	TRBV7-8	TRBJ2-2
ASSLSFSANEKLF	13	TRBV7-9	TRBJ1-4
ASSQRVASSGATDTQY	16	TRBV4-3	TRBJ2-3
ATSGGLNTEAF	11	TRBV2	TRBJ1-1
ASSDRDRGPTEAF	13	TRBV7-9	TRBJ1-1
ASSAAGTGYEQY	12	TRBV7-6	TRBJ2-7
ASSALGRAEAF	11	TRBV12-3/TRBV12-4	TRBJ1-1
ASSGVTGNTEAF	12	TRBV9	TRBJ1-1